The present T cell receptor (beta chain) was sequenced within a study of blood T cell repertoires in COVID-19. Background on the study: Samples representing acute and convalescent COVID-19 were sourced from the United States, Italy and Spain. T cells, B-cell-depleted T cells, or PBMCs supplied cDNA or gDNA.

This CDR3 has 18 residues. Germline values: CDR1 SGHNT, CDR2 YENEEA. Trimming cost V 4 bases and J 0 bases; bases outside gene matches: 11. Seattle patient enrollment occurred during active infection, with longitudinal follow-up thereafter. Original processing notes: Amplified reference gene primers provided the basis for estimating nucleated cell counts. Produced via immunoSEQ multiplex PCR; TCRdb's table is partial and in-frame only. V and J calls and clone size are copied from that table; D and trimming were computed from the DNA. The top ten clones hold almost 1.5% of a sample with 250,000 to 350,000 clones, roughly 80% of them seen once.

Sequenced: peripheral blood. The origin of this receptor is a human donor with COVID-19, enrolled during active disease. The donor label of this sample is uncertain. The chain joins TRBV11-3 to TRBJ2-2; 7 nucleotides line up with TRBD1. CDR3 nucleotides: TGTGCCAGCAGCTCGGCCCGACAGGGCGGGTCGAACACCGGGGAGCTGTTTTTT. Translated, it gives CASSSARQGGSNTGELFF. Supplemented by reference TRBV11-3 and TRBJ2-2, the full variable domain reads EAGVVQSPRYKIIEKKQPVAFWCNPISGHNTLYWYLQNLGQGPELLIRYENEEAVDDSQLPKDRFSAERLKGVDSTLKIQPAELGDSAVYLCASSSARQGGSNTGELFFGEGSRLTVL.